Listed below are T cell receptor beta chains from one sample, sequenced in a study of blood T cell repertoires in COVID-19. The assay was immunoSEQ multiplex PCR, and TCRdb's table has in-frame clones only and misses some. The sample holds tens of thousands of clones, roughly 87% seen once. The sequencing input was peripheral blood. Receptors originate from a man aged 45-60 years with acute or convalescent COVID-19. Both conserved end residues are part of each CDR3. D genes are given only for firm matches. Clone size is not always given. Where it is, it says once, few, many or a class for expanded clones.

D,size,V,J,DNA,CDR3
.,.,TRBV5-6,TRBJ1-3,TGTGCCAGCAGCACGGACAGCCTAGGAAACACCATATATTTT,CASSTDSLGNTIYF
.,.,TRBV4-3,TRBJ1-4,TGCGCCAGCAGCCAAAGTCCACTTGGGGACATCCTTGAAAAACTGTTTTTT,CASSQSPLGDILEKLFF
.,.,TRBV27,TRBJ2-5,TGTGCCAGCAGTTTTGCAGGGCCCCTTGAGACCCAGTACTTC,CASSFAGPLETQYF
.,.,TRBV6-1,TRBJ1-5,TGTGCCAGCAGTGAAAAGGGGGTAGGGATTAATCAGCCCCAGCATTTT,CASSEKGVGINQPQHF
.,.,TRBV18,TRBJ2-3,TGTGCCAGCTCTCTAGGACAGTCCACAGATACGCAGTATTTT,CASSLGQSTDTQYF
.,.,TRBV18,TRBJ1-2,TGTGCCAGCTCGCAACAGGACTATGGCTACACCTTC,CASSQQDYGYTF
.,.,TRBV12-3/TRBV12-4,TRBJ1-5,TGTGCCAGCACCACAGGACAAAATCAGCCCCAGCATTTT,CASTTGQNQPQHF
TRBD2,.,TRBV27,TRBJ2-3,TGTGCCAGCAGTTTGACTAGCGGGAGACCAGATACGCAGTATTTT,CASSLTSGRPDTQYF
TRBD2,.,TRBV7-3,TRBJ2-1,TGTGCCAGCAGTCCCGGGACTAGCGGGGGGCCCTTCGATGAGCAGTTCTTC,CASSPGTSGGPFDEQFF
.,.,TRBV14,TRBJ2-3,TGTGCCAGCAGCCAAGTAGGAGGAGGAAGAACAGATACGCAGTATTTT,CASSQVGGGRTDTQYF
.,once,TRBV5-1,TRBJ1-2,TGCGCCAGCAGGGGCCTAACTAACTATGGCTACACCTTC,CASRGLTNYGYTF
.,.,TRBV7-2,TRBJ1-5,TGTGCCAGCAGCCCGGGGGATGGAGCCCAGCATTTT,CASSPGDGAQHF
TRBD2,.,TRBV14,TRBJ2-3,TGTGCCAGCAGCCCCACCTGGGGGGGAACAGATACGCAGTATTTT,CASSPTWGGTDTQYF
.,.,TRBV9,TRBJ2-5,TGTGCCAGCAGCGTCGAGGGGGTACTGGGGACCCAGTACTTC,CASSVEGVLGTQYF
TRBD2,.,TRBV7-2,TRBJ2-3,TGTGCCAGCAGCTTAAGCGGGGGGGACGATACGCAGTATTTT,CASSLSGGDDTQYF
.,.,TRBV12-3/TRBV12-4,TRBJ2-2,TGTGCCAGCAGTTTGGGGGGACCCGGGGAGCTGTTTTTT,CASSLGGPGELFF